The T cell receptor beta chain described here comes from a study of cytomegalovirus exposure and HLA in healthy donors. In the study overall: As released early, the data held roughly 85 million unique TCRs from HLA-typed donors. Study-level results: Some V segments (TRBV6-2 and TRBV6-3 among them) were excluded as indistinguishable. TCR beta sequences numbering around 15,000 were associated with HLA alleles at 0.05 false discovery rate in a later analysis.

The PCR used 60 Vbeta and 13 Jbeta primers. Profiling relied on immunoSEQ multiplex PCR, and the TCRdb table lists in-frame clones only, not all of them. Here the sample spans 200,000 or so clones, more than 80% being singletons. Germline CDR1 reads MDHEN; CDR2 reads SYDVKM. This CDR3 region has 12 residues. V lost 5 bases, J lost 6 bases, and 10 bases lay in between. Notes on this clone: The antigen is unknown.

The sample consisted of PBMCs. This sequence was found in a man aged 25-45 years in good health and CMV-seronegative. This sequence joins TRBV28 and TRBJ1-1; tentatively, D is TRBD1 (5 bases). The CDR3 loop is CASSPGRAEAFF. The CDR3 nucleotides are TGTGCCAGCAGTCCAGGGAGGGCTGAAGCTTTCTTT.